A selection of T cell receptor beta chains follows, all from one sample in a study of OX40 agonist ivuxolimab in advanced cancers. Clones were sequenced by immunoSEQ multiplex PCR, and TCRdb holds only the in-frame ones, with some missing. The sample has about 68,000 clones, roughly 86% seen once. The sample here was CD4+ or CD8+ T cells sorted from blood, taken in a trial of the OX40 agonist ivuxolimab. All receptors derive from an adult with an advanced solid tumor such as melanoma, head and neck, liver or kidney cancer. Both conserved end residues are part of each CDR3. A D gene is named only where the DNA matches it firmly. The listing skips clone size in some rows; elsewhere it reads once, few, many or a size class.

d_call | j_call | v_call | clone_size | cdr3_aa | cdr3_nt
NA | TRBJ2-7 | TRBV7-8 | NA | CASSLAGGLNEQYF | TGTGCCAGCAGCTTAGCAGGAGGTCTTAACGAGCAGTACTTC
NA | TRBJ2-2 | TRBV19 | NA | CASCSASGELFF | TGTGCCAGTTGTTCAGCGTCCGGGGAGCTGTTTTTT
NA | TRBJ2-2 | TRBV5-1 | NA | CASSLDPNTGELFF | TGCGCCAGCAGTTTGGACCCGAACACCGGGGAGCTGTTTTTT
NA | TRBJ2-7 | TRBV19 | once | CASSIAAFFYEQYF | TGTGCCAGTAGTATAGCGGCCTTTTTCTACGAGCAGTACTTC
TRBD1 | TRBJ2-7 | TRBV7-9 | NA | CASSPPVTGSEQYF | TGTGCCAGCAGCCCACCCGTGACAGGGTCCGAGCAGTACTTC
NA | TRBJ2-4 | TRBV6-8 | NA | CASSYAGTRENIQYF | TGTGCCAGCAGTTACGCGGGGACACGTGAAAACATTCAGTACTTC
TRBD1 | TRBJ1-1 | TRBV5-1 | medium-sized | CASSSDRGQTEAFF | TGCGCCAGCAGCTCAGACAGGGGGCAGACTGAAGCTTTCTTT
NA | TRBJ1-2 | TRBV6-1 | NA | CASSLSAGFYGYTF | TGTGCCAGCAGTTTATCGGCAGGGTTCTATGGCTACACCTTC
NA | TRBJ2-1 | TRBV27 | NA | CASSGEANYNEQFF | TGTGCCAGCAGTGGTGAAGCGAACTACAATGAGCAGTTCTTC
NA | TRBJ2-7 | TRBV19 | NA | CASSNQGLYEQYF | TGTGCCAGTAGTAACCAGGGGCTCTACGAGCAGTACTTC
TRBD1 | TRBJ2-4 | TRBV6-5 | NA | CASSYSGTGSRIQYF | TGTGCCAGCAGTTACTCGGGGACAGGGTCCCGCATTCAGTACTTC
NA | TRBJ1-5 | TRBV5-1 | few | CASSHGGAGNQPQHF | TGCGCCAGCAGCCATGGCGGCGCGGGCAATCAGCCCCAGCATTTT
TRBD1 | TRBJ2-1 | TRBV10-3 | NA | CATYPGTGYNEQFF | TGTGCCACCTATCCCGGGACAGGGTACAATGAGCAGTTCTTC
TRBD2 | TRBJ2-3 | TRBV4-2 | NA | CASSPGMLIAGTDTQYF | TGTGCCAGCAGCCCCGGGATGTTAATAGCGGGGACGGATACGCAGTATTTT
TRBD1 | TRBJ1-6 | TRBV14 | NA | CASSPVGTVLHF | TGTGCCAGCAGCCCTGTAGGGACAGTACTCCACTTT
NA | TRBJ2-7 | TRBV7-6 | NA | CASSLVAEGEQYF | TGTGCCAGCAGCTTAGTGGCCGAAGGCGAGCAGTACTTC
TRBD1 | TRBJ1-2 | TRBV29-1 | NA | CSVSSGGIYGYTF | TGCAGCGTTTCGTCAGGGGGAATCTATGGCTACACCTTC
TRBD2 | TRBJ2-5 | TRBV5-1 | NA | CASSPGLAETQYF | TGCGCCAGCAGCCCCGGACTAGCAGAGACCCAGTACTTC
TRBD1 | TRBJ2-5 | TRBV28 | NA | CASSLMTGGLRRTQYF | TGTGCCAGCAGCCTGATGACAGGGGGGCTCCGTCGGACCCAGTACTTC
NA | TRBJ2-5 | TRBV21-1 | NA | CASSKKRTGVDETQYF | TGTGCCAGCAGCAAAAAGAGGACAGGGGTGGATGAGACCCAGTACTTC
NA | TRBJ2-1 | TRBV18 | NA | CASSPAGSPPSYNEQFF | TGTGCCAGCTCACCAGCTGGCAGTCCTCCATCCTACAATGAGCAGTTCTTC
NA | TRBJ1-1 | TRBV5-1 | NA | CASSSPGHLNTEAFF | TGCGCCAGCAGCTCTCCGGGACACTTGAACACTGAAGCTTTCTTT
NA | TRBJ2-1 | TRBV15 | NA | CATSREGQTHEQFF | TGTGCCACCAGCAGAGAGGGCCAGACACATGAGCAGTTCTTC
NA | TRBJ1-1 | TRBV5-1 | NA | CASSPDQGYTEAFF | TGCGCCAGCAGCCCCGATCAGGGGTATACTGAAGCTTTCTTT
NA | TRBJ1-2 | TRBV5-5 | NA | CASSMDILYGYTF | TGTGCCAGCAGCATGGACATTCTATATGGCTACACCTTC
NA | TRBJ1-1 | TRBV7-6 | NA | CTSSFAGNTEAFF | TGTACCAGCAGCTTTGCCGGGAACACTGAAGCTTTCTTT
NA | TRBJ2-1 | TRBV27 | NA | CASSYSPATGSEQFF | TGTGCCAGCAGTTACTCCCCCGCGACAGGATCTGAGCAGTTCTTC
NA | TRBJ2-5 | TRBV28 | NA | CASSLGRVETQYF | TGTGCCAGCAGTTTGGGGCGGGTGGAGACCCAGTACTTC
NA | TRBJ1-4 | TRBV11-2 | NA | CASSFGGGVVANEKLFF | TGTGCCAGCAGCTTCGGCGGAGGGGTCGTCGCTAATGAAAAACTGTTTTTT
NA | TRBJ2-1 | TRBV6-1 | NA | CASGAGAWGYNEQFF | TGTGCCAGCGGAGCAGGGGCATGGGGCTACAATGAGCAGTTCTTC
NA | TRBJ2-3 | TRBV13 | NA | CASSTTSTDTQYF | TGTGCCAGCAGTACAACTAGCACAGATACGCAGTATTTT
NA | TRBJ1-2 | TRBV6-5 | NA | CASSYSRQPKGGYTF | TGTGCCAGCAGTTACTCGAGGCAGCCCAAGGGAGGCTACACCTTC
NA | TRBJ2-3 | TRBV6-5 | once | CASSPGQRTDTQYF | TGTGCCAGCAGCCCCGGACAGCGCACAGATACGCAGTATTTT
NA | TRBJ2-6 | TRBV5-5 | NA | CASSLGPGANVLTF | TGTGCCAGCAGCTTGGGACCTGGGGCCAACGTCCTGACTTTC
TRBD1 | TRBJ2-7 | TRBV7-7 | NA | CASSSDRGFEQYF | TGTGCTAGCAGCTCCGACAGGGGATTTGAGCAGTACTTC
NA | TRBJ2-7 | TRBV27 | once | CASSLVGNGVEQYF | TGTGCCAGCAGTTTAGTGGGCAATGGGGTCGAGCAGTACTTC
NA | TRBJ1-3 | TRBV7-9 | NA | CASSLGTDSGNTIYF | TGTGCCAGCAGCTTAGGTACGGACTCTGGAAACACCATATATTTT
NA | TRBJ1-5 | TRBV10-1 | NA | CASSERATGPQHF | TGCGCCAGCAGTGAAAGGGCTACGGGGCCCCAGCATTTT
NA | TRBJ2-5 | TRBV5-4 | NA | CASSPAGGETQYF | TGTGCCAGCAGCCCTGCTGGGGGAGAGACCCAGTACTTC
TRBD2 | TRBJ2-1 | TRBV5-5 | NA | CASSLGLVTDNEQFF | TGTGCCAGCAGCTTAGGACTAGTCACTGACAATGAGCAGTTCTTC